Listed here are 20 T cell receptor beta chains from one sample, sequenced in a study of T cells in Graves' hyperthyroidism and ophthalmopathy. Template material for amplifying TCR beta CDR3 regions consisted of RNA transcripts. TCR CDR3 regions were first amplified by RT-PCR with HTBI primers. MiXCR, applied by TCRdb to the multiplex PCR reads, yields one record per CDR3 protein. The sample includes under 650,000 distinct CDR3 sequences, 16% of them seen just once. Material for sequencing was blood. The receptors originated from a woman aged 30 to 39 with Graves' hyperthyroidism.

Only a few counts were recorded for this clonotype. The chain is built from TRBV20-1 and TRBJ2-1, with D uncertain. The germline CDR1 and CDR2 sequences are DFQATT and SNEGSKA (reference sequence). This CDR3 comprises 14 residues. Trimming stripped 0 bases from V and 6 bases from J, with 12 bases between. The CDR3, as DNA: TGCAGTGCTAGAGATCCAGTAGGACCCAATGAGCAGTTCTTC. This gives the protein CSARDPVGPNEQFF.

This clonotype was picked up a small number of times. The chain joins TRBV5-6 to TRBJ2-3; D is undetermined. This CDR3 is 12 amino acids long. Germline V gives CDR1 SGHDT, CDR2 YYEEEE. Trimming took off 7 bases at V and 0 bases at J, with 6 bases between the two ends. The CDR3 here is CASHRSTDTQYF. The CDR3 DNA is TGTGCCAGCCATAGAAGCACAGATACGCAGTATTTT.

This clonotype was recorded many times. The chain has TRBV13 and TRBJ2-1; D is unresolved. Looked up from germline, CDR1 is PRHDT and CDR2 is FYEKMQ (reference sequence). V shed 3 bases and J shed 4 bases, with 4 bases lying between them. The CDR3 extends over 12 amino acids. The CDR3 region has the DNA TGTGCCAGCAGCTTCGAATACAATGAGCAGTTCTTC. It yields the protein CASSFEYNEQFF.

This clonotype was seen many times. The DNA for the CDR3 is TGTGCCAGCAGTTTGGGGTCAGACATTCAGTACTTC. The encoded protein is CASSLGSDIQYF. The rearrangement joins TRBV28 to TRBJ2-4, with D unresolved. This CDR3 contains 12 residues. Germline CDR1 MDHEN, CDR2 SYDVKM. V lost 3 bases and J 8 bases, leaving 8 bases between the germline ends.

This clonotype showed up many times. The chain links TRBV24-1 to TRBJ2-7; D remains unclear. The germline V gene has CDR1 KGHDR and CDR2 SFDVKD. The CDR3 has 13 residues. The V gene lost 4 bases and the J gene lost 0 bases, with 6 bases spanning the gap. The CDR3: CATSDPASYEQYF. The CDR3 DNA sequence: TGTGCCACCAGTGACCCCGCCTCCTACGAGCAGTACTTC.

This clonotype was seen repeatedly, ten times or more. This chain connects TRBV19 to TRBJ2-1; 15 bases are a match to TRBD2. The CDR3 runs to 16 residues. The ends lost 10 bases at V and 7 bases at J; junction bases unmatched: 11. CDR1 is LNHDA and CDR2 is SQIVND in the germline V gene (reference sequence). CDR3: CATLGLAGGVRNEQFF. For the CDR3, the DNA is TGTGCCACCCTAGGACTAGCGGGAGGGGTTAGGAATGAGCAGTTCTTC. Full variable domain (missing parts from reference TRBV19 and TRBJ2-1): DGGITQSPKYLFRKEGQNVTLSCEQNLNHDAMYWYRQDPGQGLRLIYYSQIVNDFQKGDIAEGYSVSREKKESFPLTVTSAQKNPTAFYLCATLGLAGGVRNEQFFGPGTRLTVL.

This clonotype was seen repeatedly, ten times or more. This chain links TRBV10-3 with TRBJ2-5, with 10 positions matching TRBD2. The CDR3 is made up of 17 amino acids. CDR1 is ENHRY and CDR2 is SYGVKD in the germline V gene. Trimming cost V 3 bases and J 5 bases; bases outside gene matches: 12. CDR3 nucleotides: TGTGCCATCAGTGAAGTAGCGGGAGGCCCAGGGGAGGAGACCCAGTACTTC. Translation gives CAISEVAGGPGEETQYF.

The chain is built from TRBV6-1 and TRBJ1-1, with 8 bases identical to TRBD1. Germline V gene sequence: CDR1 MNHNS, CDR2 SASEGT. With 7 bases clipped from V and 4 bases from J, the junction kept 14 bases outside the gene matches. The CDR3 sequence is 16 residues long. This CDR3 is CASNRDRGSSATEAFF. In DNA, the CDR3 is TGTGCCAGCAACCGAGACAGGGGATCGAGTGCCACTGAAGCTTTCTTT.

This clonotype was observed a handful of times. The chain carries TRBV20-1 and TRBJ2-4, with D perhaps matching TRBD1 or TRBD2 (5 bases each). V was pared by 3 bases and J by 8 bases, with 17 bases between. CDR1 and CDR2 from the germline V gene are DFQATT and SNEGSKA (reference sequence). The CDR3 spans 14 residues. The CDR3 coding sequence is TGCAGTGCTAGCGAGAGGGCAGGGAAGGACATTCAGTACTTC. Translated, it gives CSASERAGKDIQYF.

At least ten counts were recorded for this clonotype. The rearrangement links TRBV6-2 or TRBV6-3 to TRBJ1-5, with 10 bases lining up with TRBD1. Germline V gene sequence: CDR1 MNHEY, CDR2 SVGEGT. Trimming took 4 bases from V and 3 from J; bases not matched to a gene: 6. This CDR3 comprises 16 residues. This chain's CDR3 is CASSSYGTGDNQPQHF. In DNA, the CDR3 is TGTGCCAGCAGTTCCTACGGGACAGGGGACAATCAGCCCCAGCATTTT.

The rearrangement joins TRBV12-3 or TRBV12-4 to TRBJ1-5; D is ambiguous. CDR3 length: 13 amino acids. V lost 10 bases and J 1 base, leaving 11 bases between the germline ends. In DNA form, the CDR3 reads TGTGCCACCACCCCATCCAGCAATCAGCCCCAGCATTTT. Protein: CATTPSSNQPQHF.

This clonotype was detected only a few times. The chain links TRBV6-1 to TRBJ2-2; weak D call: TRBD2 (6 bases). CDR1 and CDR2 (germline): MNHNS, SASEGT. V lost 5 bases and J lost 8, with 12 bases in between. This CDR3 spans 13 amino acids. The CDR3 coding sequence is TGTGCCAGCAGTCGGGACTTGATGGGGGAGCTGTTTTTT. Translated: CASSRDLMGELFF.

This clonotype was counted ten times or more. The chain combines TRBV6-1 with TRBJ2-7; 7 bases are a match to TRBD1. V was pared by 5 bases and J by 6 bases, with 13 bases of the junction left unmatched. The length of the CDR3 is 15 residues. Per germline, CDR1 MNHNS and CDR2 SASEGT. CDR3 sequence: CASSWTRDSGPEQYF. The CDR3 bases are TGTGCCAGCAGTTGGACCCGGGACAGTGGACCCGAGCAGTACTTC.

This chain connects TRBV20-1 to TRBJ2-3; no firm D call. The CDR3 length is 13 residues. Germline V gene lookup returns CDR1 DFQATT and CDR2 SNEGSKA (reference sequence). Trimming took off 3 bases at V and 4 bases at J, with 11 bases between the two ends. CDR3 coding DNA: TGCAGTGCTAGTCCGAGTGGAGCAGATACGCAGTATTTT. Translation: CSASPSGADTQYF.

At least ten counts were recorded for this clonotype. V usage is TRBV13 and J usage is TRBJ2-5; D is tentatively TRBD1 or TRBD2 (5 bases each). The CDR3 has 15 amino acids. Trimming cost V 4 bases and J 2 bases, with 14 bases left between them. CDR1 is PRHDT and CDR2 is FYEKMQ in the germline V gene (reference sequence). The CDR3 region has the DNA TGTGCCAGCAGCTCGGGACCGACCTTGCAAGAGACCCAGTACTTC. Amino acids: CASSSGPTLQETQYF. Full variable domain (missing parts from reference TRBV13 and TRBJ2-5): AAGVIQSPRHLIKEKRETATLKCYPIPRHDTVYWYQQGPGQDPQFLISFYEKMQSDKGSIPDRFSAQQFSDYHSELNMSSLELGDSALYFCASSSGPTLQETQYFGPGTRLLVL.

The V call is TRBV13, the J call TRBJ1-4; 9 nucleotides align to TRBD1. The J segment lost 0 bases and the V segment lost 5 bases, leaving 13 bases of the junction unmatched. The germline gives CDR1 PRHDT, CDR2 FYEKMQ (reference sequence). The CDR3 extends over 19 amino acids. The CDR3 DNA sequence: TGTGCCAGCAGCCTTGGGACAGGGAGGAGGGCTGCAACTAATGAAAAACTGTTTTTT. This gives the protein CASSLGTGRRAATNEKLFF. The entire variable domain, with the rest obtained from reference TRBV13 and TRBJ1-4, is as follows: AAGVIQSPRHLIKEKRETATLKCYPIPRHDTVYWYQQGPGQDPQFLISFYEKMQSDKGSIPDRFSAQQFSDYHSELNMSSLELGDSALYFCASSLGTGRRAATNEKLFFGSGTQLSVL.

The rearrangement links TRBV25-1 to TRBJ2-2; 9 nucleotides align to TRBD1. The CDR3 extends over 19 amino acids. The V and J ends lost 5 bases and 6 bases, in that order; junction bases with no gene match: 19. Germline V lookup: CDR1 MGHDK, CDR2 SYGVNS. CDR3 protein: CASSKQSFGTGQRAGELFF. DNA of the CDR3: TGTGCCAGCAGTAAACAATCTTTCGGGACAGGGCAACGAGCCGGGGAGCTGTTTTTT.

V gene TRBV4-2 combines with J gene TRBJ2-2; no definite D call. From germline, CDR1 is LGHNA and CDR2 YNFKEQ. V was cut by 1 base and J by 5 bases, with 11 bases left in between. The CDR3 totals 15 residues. CDR3 nucleotides: TGTGCCAGCAGCCAAGGACCCGGAAGTACCGGGGAGCTGTTTTTT. Its protein product is CASSQGPGSTGELFF.

This clonotype was observed a handful of times. V is TRBV28 and J is TRBJ2-2, with TRBD1 identical over 8 bases. This CDR3 spans 15 amino acids. Germline values: CDR1 MDHEN, CDR2 SYDVKM. With V trimmed by 6 bases and J by 7 bases, 10 bases remained unmatched. Here the CDR3 DNA reads TGTGCCAGCAGCCACAGGGGGGCTCGGATCGGGGAGCTGTTTTTT. It translates to CASSHRGARIGELFF.

This clonotype has ten or more counts. The chain combines TRBV28 with TRBJ2-1; D is unclear. The length of the CDR3 is 13 residues. Germline assignment: CDR1 MDHEN and CDR2 SYDVKM. Trimming removed 6 bases from V and 9 bases from J, with 15 bases in between. CDR3 sequence (DNA): TGTGCCAGCAGCCCTACGGGCCATCCTGAGCAGTTCTTC. Translating gives CASSPTGHPEQFF.